The rows below give T cell receptor beta chains drawn from one sample of a study of CD8+CD57+ T cells in acquired aplastic anemia. A single record per CDR3 protein comes from TCRdb applying MiXCR to the reads. The sample has approximately 380,000 distinct CDR3 sequences, about two thirds seen once. Source material: sorted CD4+, CD8+, or CD8+CD57+ T cells (not recorded which) from PBMCs. These receptors originate from a human donor in good health, serving as a control. Each CDR3 is given with its conserved first and last residue. Fields, in order: V gene, J gene, D gene, clone size, CDR3 protein, CDR3 DNA. D genes are given only for firm matches. Clone size, where shown, is once, few, many, or a class for clones that have expanded.

V: TRBV7-2
J: TRBJ2-5
D: -
size: many
CDR3: CASHGGRQETQYF
DNA: TGTGCCAGCCACGGGGGCAGACAAGAGACCCAGTACTTC

V: TRBV7-9
J: TRBJ2-3
D: -
size: once
CDR3: CASSAPGADTQYF
DNA: TGTGCCAGCAGCGCCCCGGGGGCAGATACGCAGTATTTT

V: TRBV2
J: TRBJ2-2
D: -
size: -
CDR3: CASSPQGAVTEELFF
DNA: TGTGCCAGCAGCCCGCAGGGCGCTGTCACCGAGGAGCTGTTTTTT

V: TRBV11-2
J: TRBJ2-1
D: -
size: -
CDR3: CASSLVGWIQSYNEQFF
DNA: TGTGCCAGCAGCTTAGTCGGGTGGATTCAGTCCTACAATGAGCAGTTCTTC

V: TRBV7-2
J: TRBJ2-2
D: -
size: -
CDR3: CASSNTRTVNAEPFF
DNA: TGCGCCAGCAGCAACACCAGGACGGTGAACGCGGAGCCTTTTTTT

V: TRBV12-5
J: TRBJ1-1
D: -
size: -
CDR3: CASSLRREGTEAFF
DNA: TGTGCCAGCAGCCTACGGAGGGAGGGGACTGAAGCTTTCTTT

V: TRBV10-1
J: TRBJ2-7
D: TRBD2
size: many
CDR3: CASSESGGGVREQYF
DNA: TGCGCCAGCAGTGAGTCGGGCGGGGGTGTACGCGAGCAGTACTTC

V: TRBV7-2
J: TRBJ1-5
D: -
size: many
CDR3: CASSFFRNQPQHF
DNA: TGTGCCAGCAGCTTTTTTAGGAATCAGCCCCAGCATTTT

V: TRBV6-5
J: TRBJ2-3
D: -
size: once
CDR3: CASKSAGSGPTDTQYF
DNA: TGTGCCAGCAAATCCGCGGGTAGCGGCCCCACAGATACGCAGTATTTT

V: TRBV24-1
J: TRBJ2-1
D: -
size: -
CDR3: CATSEGLREQFF
DNA: TGTGCCACCAGTGAGGGGTTACGGGAGCAGTTCTTC

V: TRBV7-2
J: TRBJ2-5
D: TRBD1
size: -
CDR3: CASSRTGGSVRQPQYF
DNA: TGTGCCAGCAGTCGCACAGGGGGCTCCGTTCGTCAGCCCCAGTACTTC

V: TRBV7-2
J: TRBJ1-1
D: TRBD1
size: -
CDR3: CASSLGYYLTGDPFF
DNA: TGTGCCAGCAGCTTAGGGTACTACCTGACAGGGGACCCTTTCTTT

V: TRBV9
J: TRBJ1-3
D: -
size: -
CDR3: CASSQDGGDTIYF
DNA: TGTGCCAGCAGCCAAGATGGTGGAGACACCATATATTTT

V: TRBV6-5
J: TRBJ2-1
D: TRBD2
size: few
CDR3: CASSSASGGFLNEQFF
DNA: TGTGCCAGCAGTTCCGCGAGCGGGGGCTTCTTAAATGAGCAGTTCTTC

V: TRBV6-5
J: TRBJ1-2
D: -
size: once
CDR3: CAISTSNYGYTF
DNA: TGTGCCATCAGCACTTCTAACTATGGCTACACCTTC

V: TRBV20-1
J: TRBJ1-3
D: -
size: -
CDR3: CSVGALNSYDTIYF
DNA: TGCAGTGTCGGGGCACTCAACTCCTACGACACCATATATTTT

V: TRBV12-3/TRBV12-4
J: TRBJ1-6
D: -
size: -
CDR3: CASRQGTNSPLHF
DNA: TGTGCCAGCAGGCAAGGGACCAATTCACCCCTCCACTTT

V: TRBV4-3
J: TRBJ1-1
D: -
size: -
CDR3: CASSQMVDTEAFF
DNA: TGCGCCAGCAGCCAAATGGTGGACACTGAAGCTTTCTTT

V: TRBV27
J: TRBJ1-4
D: -
size: many
CDR3: CASSLSAQDPVSEKLFF
DNA: TGTGCCAGCAGTTTATCGGCACAAGACCCGGTTAGTGAAAAACTGTTTTTT

V: TRBV10-3
J: TRBJ1-6
D: -
size: many
CDR3: CAISGGPGENSPLHF
DNA: TGTGCCATCAGTGGAGGACCGGGAGAGAATTCACCCCTCCACTTT

V: TRBV7-6
J: TRBJ1-4
D: -
size: many
CDR3: CASSAGGTTNEKLFF
DNA: TGTGCCAGCAGCGCCGGGGGCACAACTAATGAAAAACTGTTTTTT

V: TRBV19
J: TRBJ2-5
D: TRBD2
size: many
CDR3: CASSILSTSGGHQETQYF
DNA: TGTGCCAGTAGTATCCTTAGTACTAGCGGGGGACACCAAGAGACCCAGTACTTC

V: TRBV27
J: TRBJ1-4
D: TRBD1
size: -
CDR3: CASSQNRGTNEKLFF
DNA: TGTGCCAGCAGTCAAAACAGGGGAACTAATGAAAAACTGTTTTTT

V: TRBV2
J: TRBJ2-2
D: -
size: many
CDR3: CASSEGSFPGELFF
DNA: TGTGCCAGCAGTGAAGGGTCCTTCCCCGGGGAGCTGTTTTTT

V: TRBV11-2
J: TRBJ1-6
D: -
size: -
CDR3: CASSSGGAALHF
DNA: TGTGCCAGCAGCTCGGGAGGGGCTGCCCTCCACTTT

V: TRBV5-1
J: TRBJ2-1
D: -
size: -
CDR3: CASSPTGFNAQFF
DNA: TGTGCCAGCAGCCCAACCGGGTTTAATGCGCAGTTCTTC

V: TRBV19
J: TRBJ1-5
D: -
size: -
CDR3: CEGSADNQPQHF
DNA: TGTGAGGGCAGTGCGGACAATCAGCCCCAGCATTTT

V: TRBV6-5
J: TRBJ1-5
D: -
size: once
CDR3: CASNIGGEDSLITNQPQHF
DNA: TGTGCCAGTAACATAGGGGGGGAGGACAGTTTGATTACCAATCAGCCCCAGCATTTT

V: TRBV27
J: TRBJ1-2
D: TRBD1
size: many
CDR3: CASSRLDRDYGYTF
DNA: TGTGCCAGCAGTCGTCTGGACAGGGACTATGGCTACACCTTC

V: TRBV6-2/TRBV6-3
J: TRBJ2-1
D: TRBD2
size: few
CDR3: CASSYQSGRGGNLNEQFF
DNA: TGTGCCAGCAGTTACCAATCCGGGCGGGGGGGCAATCTCAATGAGCAGTTCTTC

V: TRBV20-1
J: TRBJ1-3
D: -
size: many
CDR3: CSARGGNTIYF
DNA: TGCAGTGCAAGAGGGGGAAACACCATATATTTT

V: TRBV25-1
J: TRBJ1-1
D: -
size: -
CDR3: CCGSGTEAFF
DNA: TGTTGCGGATCCGGGACAGAAGCTTTCTTT

V: TRBV15
J: TRBJ2-1
D: TRBD2
size: -
CDR3: CATSRDPSGSDEQFF
DNA: TGTGCCACCAGCAGAGATCCTAGCGGCTCGGATGAGCAGTTCTTC

V: TRBV7-9
J: TRBJ1-1
D: -
size: once
CDR3: CASSSIIPEAFF
DNA: TGTGCCAGCAGCTCCATTATCCCCGAAGCTTTCTTT

V: TRBV15
J: TRBJ2-7
D: -
size: -
CDR3: CATSRDLELRNEQYF
DNA: TGCGCCACCAGCAGAGACCTAGAACTACGCAACGAGCAGTACTTC

V: TRBV2
J: TRBJ1-2
D: TRBD1
size: -
CDR3: CASSAKGGNYGYTF
DNA: TGTGCCAGCAGCGCGAAAGGGGGCAACTATGGTTACACCTTC

V: TRBV9
J: TRBJ1-6
D: -
size: -
CDR3: CASSLPGQGNSPLHF
DNA: TGTGCCAGCAGCTTACCCGGCCAGGGCAATTCCCCCCTCCACTTT

V: TRBV24-1
J: TRBJ2-1
D: -
size: once
CDR3: CASRVAENTGEQFF
DNA: TGCGCCAGCAGGGTCGCGGAGAACACCGGGGAGCAGTTCTTC

V: TRBV28
J: TRBJ2-3
D: -
size: many
CDR3: CASTPRGRGRTDTQYF
DNA: TGTGCCAGCACCCCTCGGGGCAGGGGGAGGACAGATACGCAGTATTTT

V: TRBV7-2
J: TRBJ1-5
D: -
size: -
CDR3: CASSLWGNGNQPQHF
DNA: TGTGCCAGCAGCTTATGGGGTAACGGCAATCAGCCCCAGCATTTT

V: TRBV7-2
J: TRBJ1-1
D: -
size: -
CDR3: CASGAWLTGEGTVFF
DNA: TGTGCCAGCGGAGCTTGGCTCACAGGAGAAGGCACCGTATTCTTT

V: TRBV5-1
J: TRBJ1-1
D: -
size: -
CDR3: CASSLVPYRAPGSKMNTEAFF
DNA: TGCGCCAGCAGCTTGGTGCCCTACAGGGCCCCAGGATCAAAAATGAACACTGAAGCTTTCTTT

V: TRBV3-1
J: TRBJ2-7
D: TRBD1
size: many
CDR3: CASSHPGQGAHEQYF
DNA: TGTGCCAGCAGCCACCCGGGACAGGGGGCTCACGAGCAGTACTTC

V: TRBV20-1
J: TRBJ1-1
D: -
size: many
CDR3: CSADRQNTEAFF
DNA: TGCAGTGCGGACAGACAGAACACTGAAGCTTTCTTT

V: TRBV20-1
J: TRBJ2-1
D: -
size: few
CDR3: CSARRDTYNEQFF
DNA: TGCAGTGCTAGACGGGACACCTACAATGAGCAGTTCTTC

V: TRBV30
J: TRBJ1-5
D: -
size: many
CDR3: CAFAHRDGQPQHF
DNA: TGTGCCTTCGCTCACAGGGATGGTCAGCCCCAGCATTTT